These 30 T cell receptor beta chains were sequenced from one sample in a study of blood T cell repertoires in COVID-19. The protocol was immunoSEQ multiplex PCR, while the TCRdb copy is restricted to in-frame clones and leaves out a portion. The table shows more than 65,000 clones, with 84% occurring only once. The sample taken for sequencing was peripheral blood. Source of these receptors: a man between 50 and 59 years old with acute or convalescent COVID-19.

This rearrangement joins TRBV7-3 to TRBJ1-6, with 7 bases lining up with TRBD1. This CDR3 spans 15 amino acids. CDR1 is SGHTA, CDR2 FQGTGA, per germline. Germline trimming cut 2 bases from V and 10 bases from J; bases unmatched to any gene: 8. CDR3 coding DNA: TGTGCCAGCAGCTTAGAAGGGGGCGTTGGGTCACCCCTCCACTTT. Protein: CASSLEGGVGSPLHF.

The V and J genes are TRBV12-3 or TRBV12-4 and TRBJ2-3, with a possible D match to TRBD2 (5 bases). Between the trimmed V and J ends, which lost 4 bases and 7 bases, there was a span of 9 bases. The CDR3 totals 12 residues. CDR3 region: CASSSGLYTQYF. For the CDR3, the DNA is TGTGCCAGCAGTTCCGGACTTTATACGCAGTATTTT.

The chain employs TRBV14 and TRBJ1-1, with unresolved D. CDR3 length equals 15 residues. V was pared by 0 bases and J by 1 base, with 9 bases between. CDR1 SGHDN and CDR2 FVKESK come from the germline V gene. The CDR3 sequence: CASSQDRTGNTEAFF. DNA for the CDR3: TGTGCCAGCAGCCAAGATCGTACGGGGAACACTGAAGCTTTCTTT.

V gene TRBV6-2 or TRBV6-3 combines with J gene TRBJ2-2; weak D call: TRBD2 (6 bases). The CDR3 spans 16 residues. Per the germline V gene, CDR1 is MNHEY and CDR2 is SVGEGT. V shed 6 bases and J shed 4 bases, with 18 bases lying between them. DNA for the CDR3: TGTGCCAGCAGCTCGTGGGGGGACTCGGGCACCGGGGAGCTGTTTTTT. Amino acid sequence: CASSSWGDSGTGELFF.

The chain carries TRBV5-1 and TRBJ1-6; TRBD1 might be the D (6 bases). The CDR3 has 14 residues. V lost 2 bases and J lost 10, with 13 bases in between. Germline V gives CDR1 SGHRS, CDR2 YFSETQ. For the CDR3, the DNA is TGCGCCAGCAGCTTCAGGACAGAGGGGTCACCCCTCCACTTT. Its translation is CASSFRTEGSPLHF.

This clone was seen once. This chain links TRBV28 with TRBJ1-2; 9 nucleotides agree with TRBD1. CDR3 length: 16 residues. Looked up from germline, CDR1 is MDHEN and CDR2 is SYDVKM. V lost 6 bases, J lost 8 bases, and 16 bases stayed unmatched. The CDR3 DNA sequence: TGTGCCAGCAGACCGTCGGGACAGGGAATAGTACGGGGCTACACCTTC. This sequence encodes CASRPSGQGIVRGYTF.

CDR3: CASSFPLQGAYEQYF. The CDR3 region has the DNA TGTGCCAGCAGTTTCCCCCTACAGGGCGCCTACGAGCAGTACTTC. This chain joins TRBV28 and TRBJ2-7; the D gene is possibly TRBD1 (6 bases). Trimming removed 3 bases at V and 2 bases at J, with 14 bases between. CDR1 and CDR2 from the germline V gene are MDHEN and SYDVKM. The CDR3 is 15 amino acids.

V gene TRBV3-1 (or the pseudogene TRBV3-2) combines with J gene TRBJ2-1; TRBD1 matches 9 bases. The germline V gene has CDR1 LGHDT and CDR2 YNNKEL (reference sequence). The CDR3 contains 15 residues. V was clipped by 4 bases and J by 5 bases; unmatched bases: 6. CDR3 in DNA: TGTGCCAGCAGCCCCCGGACAGGGGTAAACAATGAGCAGTTCTTC. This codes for CASSPRTGVNNEQFF.

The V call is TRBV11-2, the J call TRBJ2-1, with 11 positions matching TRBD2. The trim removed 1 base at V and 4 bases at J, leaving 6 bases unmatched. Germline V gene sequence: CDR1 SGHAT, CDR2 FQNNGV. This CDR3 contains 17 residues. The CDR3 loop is CASSLGGGTSGYNEQFF. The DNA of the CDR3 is TGTGCCAGCAGCTTAGGGGGGGGGACTAGCGGTTACAATGAGCAGTTCTTC.

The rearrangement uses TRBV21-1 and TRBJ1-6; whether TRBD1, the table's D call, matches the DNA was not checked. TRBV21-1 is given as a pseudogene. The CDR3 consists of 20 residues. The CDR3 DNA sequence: TGTGCCAGCAGCAACCGGGACAGGGGGCAGCCCAGCTCCTATAATTCACCCCTCCACTTT. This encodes CASSNRDRGQPSSYNSPLHF.

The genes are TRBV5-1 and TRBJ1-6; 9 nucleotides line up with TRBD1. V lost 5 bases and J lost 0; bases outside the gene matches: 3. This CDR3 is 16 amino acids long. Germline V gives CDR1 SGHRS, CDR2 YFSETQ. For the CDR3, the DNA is TGCGCCAGCAGGGAGACAGGGGGCTCCTATAATTCACCCCTCCACTTT. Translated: CASRETGGSYNSPLHF.

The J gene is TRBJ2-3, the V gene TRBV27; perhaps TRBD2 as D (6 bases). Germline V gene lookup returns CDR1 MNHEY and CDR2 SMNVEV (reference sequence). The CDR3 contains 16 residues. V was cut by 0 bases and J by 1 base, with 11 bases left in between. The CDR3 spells CASSLSDYLGTDTQYF. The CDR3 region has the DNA TGTGCCAGCAGTTTATCGGACTATCTCGGCACAGATACGCAGTATTTT.

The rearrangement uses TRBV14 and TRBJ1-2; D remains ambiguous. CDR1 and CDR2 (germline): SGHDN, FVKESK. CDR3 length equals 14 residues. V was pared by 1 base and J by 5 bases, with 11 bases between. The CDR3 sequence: CASSQAPGGYGYTF. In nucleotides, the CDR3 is TGTGCCAGCAGCCAAGCCCCTGGCGGGTATGGCTACACCTTC.

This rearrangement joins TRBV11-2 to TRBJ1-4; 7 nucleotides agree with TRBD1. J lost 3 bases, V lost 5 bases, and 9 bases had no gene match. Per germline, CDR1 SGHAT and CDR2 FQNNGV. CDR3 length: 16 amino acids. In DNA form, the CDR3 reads TGTGCCAGCAGCACCCACAGGGACAGTGCTAATGAAAAACTGTTTTTT. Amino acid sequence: CASSTHRDSANEKLFF.

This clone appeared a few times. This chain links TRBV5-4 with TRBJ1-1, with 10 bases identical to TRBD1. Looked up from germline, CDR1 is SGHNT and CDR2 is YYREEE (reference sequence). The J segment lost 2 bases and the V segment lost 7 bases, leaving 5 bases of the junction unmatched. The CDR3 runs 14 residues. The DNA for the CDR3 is TGTGCCAGCGAGCGACAGGGGGCTAACACTGAAGCTTTCTTT. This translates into CASERQGANTEAFF.

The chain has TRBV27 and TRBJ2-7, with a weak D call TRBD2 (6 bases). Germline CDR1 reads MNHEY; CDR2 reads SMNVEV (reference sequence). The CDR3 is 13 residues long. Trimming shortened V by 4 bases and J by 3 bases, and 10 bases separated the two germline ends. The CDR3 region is CASSWGDFYEQYF. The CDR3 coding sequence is TGTGCCAGCAGTTGGGGGGACTTCTACGAGCAGTACTTC.

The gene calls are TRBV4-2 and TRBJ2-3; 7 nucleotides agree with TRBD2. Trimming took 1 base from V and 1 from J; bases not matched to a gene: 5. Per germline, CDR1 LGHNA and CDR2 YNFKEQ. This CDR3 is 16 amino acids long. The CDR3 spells CASSQVRGGGTDTQYF. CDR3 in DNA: TGTGCCAGCAGCCAAGTTAGGGGAGGGGGCACAGATACGCAGTATTTT.

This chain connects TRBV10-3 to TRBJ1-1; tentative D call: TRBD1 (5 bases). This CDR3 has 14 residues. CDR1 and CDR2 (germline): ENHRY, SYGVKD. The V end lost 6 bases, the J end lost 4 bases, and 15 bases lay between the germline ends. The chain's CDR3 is CAISVLGQGTEAFF. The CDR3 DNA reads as TGTGCCATCAGCGTCCTAGGTCAGGGCACTGAAGCTTTCTTT.

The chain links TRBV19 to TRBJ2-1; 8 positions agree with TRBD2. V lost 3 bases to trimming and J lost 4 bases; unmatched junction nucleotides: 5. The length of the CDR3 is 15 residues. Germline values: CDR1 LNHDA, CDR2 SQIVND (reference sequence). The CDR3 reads CASSIAGGGYNEQFF. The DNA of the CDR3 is TGTGCCAGTAGTATTGCGGGCGGGGGGTACAATGAGCAGTTCTTC.

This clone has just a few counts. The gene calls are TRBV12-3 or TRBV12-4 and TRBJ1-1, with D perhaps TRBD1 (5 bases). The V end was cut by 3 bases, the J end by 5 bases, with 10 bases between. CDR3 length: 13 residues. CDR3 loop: CASSFARATEAFF. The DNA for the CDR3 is TGTGCCAGCAGTTTTGCCAGGGCAACTGAAGCTTTCTTT.

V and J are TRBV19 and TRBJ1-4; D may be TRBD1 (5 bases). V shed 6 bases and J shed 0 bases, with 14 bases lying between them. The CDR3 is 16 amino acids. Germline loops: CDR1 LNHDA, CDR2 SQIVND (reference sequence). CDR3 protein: CASSKNRGATNEKLFF. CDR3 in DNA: TGTGCCAGTAGCAAGAATAGGGGTGCAACTAATGAAAAACTGTTTTTT.

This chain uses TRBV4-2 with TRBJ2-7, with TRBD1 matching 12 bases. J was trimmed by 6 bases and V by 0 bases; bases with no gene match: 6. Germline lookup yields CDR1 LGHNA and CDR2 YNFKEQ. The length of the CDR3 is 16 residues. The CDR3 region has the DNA TGTGCCAGCAGCCAAGATCCGGGACAGGGGGCTCCCGAGCAGTACTTC. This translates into CASSQDPGQGAPEQYF.

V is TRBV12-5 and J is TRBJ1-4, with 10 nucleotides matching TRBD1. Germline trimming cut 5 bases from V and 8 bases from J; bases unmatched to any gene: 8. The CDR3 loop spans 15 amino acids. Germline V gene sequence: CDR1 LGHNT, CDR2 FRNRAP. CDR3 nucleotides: TGTGCTAGTGGTCCGACAGGGGGCGCCGGGGAAAAACTGTTTTTT. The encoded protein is CASGPTGGAGEKLFF.

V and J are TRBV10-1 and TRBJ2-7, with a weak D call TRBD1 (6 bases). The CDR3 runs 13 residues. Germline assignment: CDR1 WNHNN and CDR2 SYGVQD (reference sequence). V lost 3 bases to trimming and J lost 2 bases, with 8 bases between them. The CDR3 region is CASSETGPYEQYF. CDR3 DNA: TGCGCCAGCAGTGAAACAGGGCCCTACGAGCAGTACTTC.

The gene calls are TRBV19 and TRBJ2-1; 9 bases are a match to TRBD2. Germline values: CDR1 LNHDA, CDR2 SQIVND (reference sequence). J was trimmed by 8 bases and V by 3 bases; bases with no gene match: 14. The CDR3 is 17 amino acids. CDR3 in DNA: TGTGCCAGTAGTATTGGAGGAGCGGGAGGCGGAGGCTATGAGCAGTTCTTC. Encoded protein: CASSIGGAGGGGYEQFF.

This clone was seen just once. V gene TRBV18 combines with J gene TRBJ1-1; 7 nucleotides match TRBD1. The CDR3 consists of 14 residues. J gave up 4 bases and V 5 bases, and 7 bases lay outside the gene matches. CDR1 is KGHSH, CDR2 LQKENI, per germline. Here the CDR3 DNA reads TGTGCCAGCTCAGAAGGGGGCTCTGGCACTGAAGCTTTCTTT. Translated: CASSEGGSGTEAFF.

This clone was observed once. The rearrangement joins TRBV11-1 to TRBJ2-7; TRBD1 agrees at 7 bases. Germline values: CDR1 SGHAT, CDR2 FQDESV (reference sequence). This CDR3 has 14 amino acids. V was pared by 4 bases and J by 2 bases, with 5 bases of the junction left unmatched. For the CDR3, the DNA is TGTGCCAGCAGCTGGGGACAGCCGGCCTACGAGCAGTACTTC. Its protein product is CASSWGQPAYEQYF.

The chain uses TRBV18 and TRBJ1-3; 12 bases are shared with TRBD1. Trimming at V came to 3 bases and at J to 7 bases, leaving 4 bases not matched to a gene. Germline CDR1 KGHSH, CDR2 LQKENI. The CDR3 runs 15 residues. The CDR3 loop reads CASSPGTGGFNTIYF. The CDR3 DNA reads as TGTGCCAGCTCACCCGGGACAGGGGGCTTCAACACCATATATTTT.

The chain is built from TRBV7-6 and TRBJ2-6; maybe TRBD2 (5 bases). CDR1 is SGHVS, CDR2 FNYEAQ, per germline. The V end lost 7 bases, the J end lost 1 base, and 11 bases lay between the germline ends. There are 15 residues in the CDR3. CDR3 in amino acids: CASTGLKSGANVLTF. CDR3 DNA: TGTGCCAGCACAGGACTGAAATCTGGGGCCAACGTCCTGACTTTC.

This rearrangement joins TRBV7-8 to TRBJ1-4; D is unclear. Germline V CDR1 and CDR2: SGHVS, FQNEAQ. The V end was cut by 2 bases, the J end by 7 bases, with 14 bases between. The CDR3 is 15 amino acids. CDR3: CASSLSRTAGEKLFF. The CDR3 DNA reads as TGTGCCAGCAGCTTATCCCGAACCGCGGGTGAAAAACTGTTTTTT.